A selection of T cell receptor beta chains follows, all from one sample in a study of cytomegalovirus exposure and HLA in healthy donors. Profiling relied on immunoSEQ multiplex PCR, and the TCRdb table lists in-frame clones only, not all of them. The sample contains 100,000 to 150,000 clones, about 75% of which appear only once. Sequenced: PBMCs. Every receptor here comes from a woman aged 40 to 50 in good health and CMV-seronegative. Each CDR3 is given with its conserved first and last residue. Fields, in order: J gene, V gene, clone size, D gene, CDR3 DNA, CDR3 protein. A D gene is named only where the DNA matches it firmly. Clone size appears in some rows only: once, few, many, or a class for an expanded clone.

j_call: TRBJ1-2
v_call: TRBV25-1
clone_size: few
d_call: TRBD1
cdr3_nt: TGTGCCAGCAGTGAGCAGACCGGGGACAGGGTACGGTATGGCTACACCTTC
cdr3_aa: CASSEQTGDRVRYGYTF

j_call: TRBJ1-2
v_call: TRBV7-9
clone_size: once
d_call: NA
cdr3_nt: TGTGCCAGCAGCTTGGACCGGGACATGACCTTC
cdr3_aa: CASSLDRDMTF

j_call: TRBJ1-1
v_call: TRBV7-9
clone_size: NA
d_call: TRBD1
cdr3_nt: TGTGCCAGCAGCTCCTCGACAGGGGAGAAAATGAACACTGAAGCTTTCTTT
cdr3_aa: CASSSSTGEKMNTEAFF

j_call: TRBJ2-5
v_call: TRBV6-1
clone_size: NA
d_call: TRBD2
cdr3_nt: TGTGCCAGCAGGGTCCTCGAGCGGGGGGCAGAGACCCAGTACTTC
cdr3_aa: CASRVLERGAETQYF

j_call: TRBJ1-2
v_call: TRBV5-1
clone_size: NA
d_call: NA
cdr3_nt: TGCGCCAGCAGCTTATCCGGGAGTAGGGGCTACACCTTC
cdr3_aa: CASSLSGSRGYTF

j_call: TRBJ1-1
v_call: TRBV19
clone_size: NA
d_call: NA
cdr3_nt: TGTGCCAGTAGTTCCCTCATGGGGCAGTCCCCCTTCCCTGAAGCTTTCTTT
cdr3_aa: CASSSLMGQSPFPEAFF

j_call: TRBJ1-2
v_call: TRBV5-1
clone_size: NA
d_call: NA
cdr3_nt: TGCGCCAGCAGCTCGCAACAGGGCAGGGGCCCCTATGGCTACACCTTC
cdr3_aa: CASSSQQGRGPYGYTF

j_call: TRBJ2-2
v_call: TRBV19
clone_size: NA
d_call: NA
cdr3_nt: TGTGCCAGTAGTATCATACGGACCGGGGAGCTGTTTTTT
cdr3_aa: CASSIIRTGELFF

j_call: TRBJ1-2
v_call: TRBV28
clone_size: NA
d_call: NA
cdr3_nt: TGTGCCAGCAGCTATTGGAACTATGGCTACACCTTC
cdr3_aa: CASSYWNYGYTF

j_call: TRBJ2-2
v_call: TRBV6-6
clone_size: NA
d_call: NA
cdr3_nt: TGTGCCAGCAGCCTTAGTCTACTGAACACCGGGGAGCTGTTTTTT
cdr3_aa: CASSLSLLNTGELFF

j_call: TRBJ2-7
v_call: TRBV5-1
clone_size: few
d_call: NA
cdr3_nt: TGCGCCAGCAGAGGAGACCATTTCTACGAGCAGTACTTC
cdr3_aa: CASRGDHFYEQYF

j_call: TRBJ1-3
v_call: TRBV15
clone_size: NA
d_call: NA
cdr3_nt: TGTGCCACCAGCAGGAGGGGGAAAGAACGCTCTGGAAACACCATATATTTT
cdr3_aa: CATSRRGKERSGNTIYF

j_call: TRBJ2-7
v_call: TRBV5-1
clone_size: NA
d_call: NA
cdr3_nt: TGCGCCAGCAGCTTGGGCGCTTTCTACGAGCAGTACTTC
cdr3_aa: CASSLGAFYEQYF

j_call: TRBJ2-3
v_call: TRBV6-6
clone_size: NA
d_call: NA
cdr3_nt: TGTGCCAGCAGGCGGGTGTGGGCAGATACGCAGTATTTT
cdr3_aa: CASRRVWADTQYF

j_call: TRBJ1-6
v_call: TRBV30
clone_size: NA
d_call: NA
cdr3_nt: TGTGCCTGGAGTGTAATCGGGGGTTTTAATTCACCCCTCCACTTT
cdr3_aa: CAWSVIGGFNSPLHF

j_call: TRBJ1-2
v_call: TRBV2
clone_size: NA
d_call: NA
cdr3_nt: TGTGCCAGCACCCCCGGCGGGGTTAACTATGGCTACACCTTC
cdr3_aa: CASTPGGVNYGYTF

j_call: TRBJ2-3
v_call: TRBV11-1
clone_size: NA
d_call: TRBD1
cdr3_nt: TGTGCCAGCAGCTCACAGGGGGGTGCGACAGATACGCAGTATTTT
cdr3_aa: CASSSQGGATDTQYF

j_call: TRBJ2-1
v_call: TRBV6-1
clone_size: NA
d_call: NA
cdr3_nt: TGTGCCAGCAGTGTTTTGGGGAGCTCCTACAATGAGCAGTTCTTC
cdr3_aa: CASSVLGSSYNEQFF

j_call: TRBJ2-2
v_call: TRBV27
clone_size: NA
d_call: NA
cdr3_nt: TGTGCCAGCAGTTTATATGCGGGGGCCCCGAACACCGGGGAGCTGTTTTTT
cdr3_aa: CASSLYAGAPNTGELFF

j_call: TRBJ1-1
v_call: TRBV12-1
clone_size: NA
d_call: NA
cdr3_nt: TGTGCCAGCAGCTGGAACCGGGAGAACACTGAAGCTTTCTTT
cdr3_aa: CASSWNRENTEAFF

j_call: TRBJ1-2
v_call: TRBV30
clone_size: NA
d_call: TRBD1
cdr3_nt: TGTGCCTGGAACTACGGGACAGGGCACAACTATGGCTACACCTTC
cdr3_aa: CAWNYGTGHNYGYTF

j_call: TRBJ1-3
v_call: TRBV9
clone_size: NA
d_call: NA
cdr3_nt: TGTGCCAGCAGCGTAGATGAGGGAAACACCATATATTTT
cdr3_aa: CASSVDEGNTIYF

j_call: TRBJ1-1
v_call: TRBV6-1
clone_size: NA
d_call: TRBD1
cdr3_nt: TGTGCCAGCAGATCGGACAGGAGGGAAGCTTTCTTT
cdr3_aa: CASRSDRREAFF

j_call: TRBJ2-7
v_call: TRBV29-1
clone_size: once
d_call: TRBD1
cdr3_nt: TGCAGCGTTGTGGCCGGGACAGGCTCCTACGAGCAGTACTTC
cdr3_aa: CSVVAGTGSYEQYF

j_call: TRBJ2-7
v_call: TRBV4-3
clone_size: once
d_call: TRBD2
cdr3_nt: TGCGCCAGCAGCCAAGACGAGTCTAGCGGGGGGGCCCTGGACGAGCAGTACTTC
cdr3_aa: CASSQDESSGGALDEQYF

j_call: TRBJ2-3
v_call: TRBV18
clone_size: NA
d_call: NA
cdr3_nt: TGTGCCAGCTCACCACTGCCTAGCACAGATGCGCAGTATTTT
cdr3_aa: CASSPLPSTDAQYF

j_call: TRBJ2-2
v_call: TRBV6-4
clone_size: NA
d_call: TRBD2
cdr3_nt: TGTGCCAGCAGTGACAGCAGCGGGGGGGCCACCGGGGAGCTGTTTTTT
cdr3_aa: CASSDSSGGATGELFF

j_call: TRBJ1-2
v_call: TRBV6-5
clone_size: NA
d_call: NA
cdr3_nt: TGTGCCAGCACCCCGGGGGGGGCGGGTGGCTACACCTTC
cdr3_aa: CASTPGGAGGYTF

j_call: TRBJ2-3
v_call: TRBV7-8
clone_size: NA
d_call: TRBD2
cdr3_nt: TGTGCCAGCAGCATCATGACTAGCGGGGTGGCAGATACGCAGTATTTT
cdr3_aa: CASSIMTSGVADTQYF

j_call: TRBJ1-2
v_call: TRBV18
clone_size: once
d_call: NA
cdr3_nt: TGTGCCAGCTCACCACCAAGCGGGAATGGCTACACCTTC
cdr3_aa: CASSPPSGNGYTF

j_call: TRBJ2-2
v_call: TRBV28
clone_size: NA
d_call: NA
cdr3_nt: TGTGCCAGCAAACATACCAATCCGGGGGTGGGCGGGGAGCTGTTTTTT
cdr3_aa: CASKHTNPGVGGELFF

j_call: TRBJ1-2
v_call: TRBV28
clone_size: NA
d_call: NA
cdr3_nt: TGTGCCAGTCGTATAGGCGGGGAAAACTATGGCTACACCTTC
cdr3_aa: CASRIGGENYGYTF

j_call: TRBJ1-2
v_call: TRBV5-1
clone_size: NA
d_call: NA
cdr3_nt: TGCGCCAGCAGCTTAGGGACTCCTAACTATGGCTACACCTTC
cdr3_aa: CASSLGTPNYGYTF

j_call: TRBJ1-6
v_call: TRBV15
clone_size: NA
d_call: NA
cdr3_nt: TGTGCCACCAGCAGAGATGGGCGAGCGGGAGCCCTCCACTTT
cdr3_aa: CATSRDGRAGALHF

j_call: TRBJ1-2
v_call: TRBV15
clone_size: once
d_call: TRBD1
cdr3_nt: TGTGCCACCAGCAGAGGACAGGGCACTAACTATGGCTACACCTTC
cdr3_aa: CATSRGQGTNYGYTF

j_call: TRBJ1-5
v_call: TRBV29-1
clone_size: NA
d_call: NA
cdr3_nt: TGCAGCGTTGGGGGGGATTCTAGCAATCAGCCCCAGCATTTT
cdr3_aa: CSVGGDSSNQPQHF

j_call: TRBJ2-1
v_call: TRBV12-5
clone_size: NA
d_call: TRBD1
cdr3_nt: TGTGCTAGTGGTTTGCCGACACAACAGGGGGCCTTAAACAATGAGCAGTTCTTC
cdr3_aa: CASGLPTQQGALNNEQFF